This is a list of T cell receptor beta chains from one sample in a study of T cells in Graves' hyperthyroidism and ophthalmopathy. TCRdb re-analysed the multiplex PCR reads in MiXCR, keeping a single row per CDR3 protein. Altogether roughly 840,000 distinct CDR3 sequences are present, roughly 40% being singletons, with the ten largest covering around 9.3%. Sequences were obtained from blood. These receptors were collected from a man between 18 and 35 years old with Graves' hyperthyroidism. The CDR3 runs from the conserved cysteine through the conserved F or W. D genes are given only for firm matches. Part of the rows lack a size; the others show once, few, many or a class for expanded clones.

d_call j_call cdr3_length clone_size v_call cdr3_nt cdr3_aa
. TRBJ1-1 13 many TRBV20-1 TGCAGTGCCCCCCCGCCGATGAACACTGAAGCTTTCTTT CSAPPPMNTEAFF
. TRBJ2-7 13 many TRBV29-1 TGCAGCGACACCCGGGACTCACCCTACGAGCAGTACTTC CSDTRDSPYEQYF
TRBD1 TRBJ1-1 15 few TRBV5-1 TGCGCCAGCAGCGGAATGGGACAGGGGAACACTGAAGCTTTCTTT CASSGMGQGNTEAFF
TRBD2 TRBJ2-7 13 once TRBV10-3 TGTGCCTGCCAGGGCGGGAGGGCCTACGAGCAGTACTTC CACQGGRAYEQYF
. TRBJ2-7 15 . TRBV6-5 TGTGCCAGCAGATTACAGGGTCAGAGCTCCTACGAGCAGTACTTC CASRLQGQSSYEQYF
. TRBJ1-2 14 . TRBV6-6 TGTGCCAGCAGAGACCAGGGTTCGGACTATGGCTACATCTTC CASRDQGSDYGYIF
. TRBJ1-2 14 many TRBV11-2 TGTGCCAGCAGCTTAGGAGAAGGGTACATGGGCTACACCTTC CASSLGEGYMGYTF
. TRBJ1-5 13 . TRBV6-6 TGTGCCAGCGAGGACAAGGACAATCAGCCCCAGCATTTT CASEDKDNQPQHF
TRBD2 TRBJ2-7 15 few TRBV12-3/TRBV12-4 TGTGCCAGCAGTTGGGGACTAGCGGAGTCCTACGAGCAGTACTTC CASSWGLAESYEQYF
. TRBJ1-6 15 few TRBV14 TGTGCCAGCAGCCACCCCGGGATCCTTAATTCACCCCTCCACTTT CASSHPGILNSPLHF
TRBD1 TRBJ1-3 13 . TRBV12-3/TRBV12-4 TGTGCCAGCAGGACCACAGGGGTGGACACCATATATTTT CASRTTGVDTIYF
. TRBJ1-1 12 many TRBV10-3 TGTGCCATCATGGGGCAAACCCCTGAAGCTTTCTTT CAIMGQTPEAFF
TRBD1 TRBJ1-1 16 . TRBV6-1 TGTGCCAGCAGTCTTTTGTCCGGGACAGGGAACACTGAAGCTTTCTTT CASSLLSGTGNTEAFF
TRBD1 TRBJ2-7 15 . TRBV6-5 TGTGCCAGCAGAGGGGACAGGGGTCCCTCCTACGAGCAGTACTTC CASRGDRGPSYEQYF
. TRBJ1-5 15 many TRBV7-8 TGTGCCAGCAGCTTAGCTTGGCCCTACACCCAGCCCCAGCATTTT CASSLAWPYTQPQHF
TRBD1 TRBJ1-1 16 . TRBV15 TGTGCCACCAGCCAAAGAGGACAGGGGCCAATCGGTGAAGCTTTCTTT CATSQRGQGPIGEAFF
TRBD1 TRBJ2-7 15 . TRBV20-1 TGCAGTGCTGGCTATCCGGGACAGGGATCCTACGAGCAGTACTTC CSAGYPGQGSYEQYF
. TRBJ2-7 16 few TRBV7-9 TGTGCCAGCAGCCGAGGGCGTCAGCTCCCCTCCTACGAGCAGTACTTC CASSRGRQLPSYEQYF
. TRBJ1-5 15 few TRBV5-1 TGCGCCAGCAGCCCCGAGGACGGACCCAATCAGCCCCAGCATTTT CASSPEDGPNQPQHF
TRBD1 TRBJ1-1 13 . TRBV5-1 TGTGCCAGCAGCCACAGGGGGCACACTGAAGCTTTCTTT CASSHRGHTEAFF
. TRBJ1-2 14 many TRBV10-2 TGCGCCAGCAGTGAGTCCGGGGGCGGTTTTGGCTACACCTTC CASSESGGGFGYTF
. TRBJ2-5 14 few TRBV7-9 TGTGCCAGCAGCTCAGGGTCCGAACAAGAGACCCAGTACTTC CASSSGSEQETQYF
TRBD1 TRBJ2-6 17 . TRBV10-2 TGCGCCAGCAGTGAGTCGAGTTGGACAGGGGTAACCAACGTCCTGACTTTC CASSESSWTGVTNVLTF
. TRBJ2-2 13 . TRBV5-1 TGCGCCAGCAGCTTGGAGGGCACCGGGGAGCTGGTTTTT CASSLEGTGELVF
. TRBJ2-2 15 . TRBV13 TGTGCCAGCGGAATCTCTGAGGGGAACACCGGGGAGCTGTTTTTT CASGISEGNTGELFF
. TRBJ2-7 13 . TRBV5-1 TGCGCCAGCAGCCCCGCAGGGCTCTACGAGCAGTACTTC CASSPAGLYEQYF
. TRBJ2-2 15 many TRBV25-1 TGTGCCAGCAGTGAATATGGGGGGGCCGCCGGGGAGCTGTTTTTT CASSEYGGAAGELFF
TRBD1 TRBJ2-7 14 . TRBV6-5 TGTGCCAGCAGTCAGACAGGGTCGGGATACGAGCAGTACTTC CASSQTGSGYEQYF
. TRBJ1-1 14 . TRBV25-1 TGTGCCAGCAGTGCTAGTAGGGGGTACACTGAAGCTTTCTTT CASSASRGYTEAFF
. TRBJ1-1 14 many TRBV5-6 TGTGCCAGCAGCTTGGCCTTGACGAACACTGAAGCTTTCTTT CASSLALTNTEAFF
. TRBJ1-1 16 . TRBV11-2 TGTGCCAGCAGCTCAACTCCCCCGACGGTGAACACTGAAGCTTTCTTT CASSSTPPTVNTEAFF
TRBD2 TRBJ2-2 15 . TRBV2 TGTGCCAGCATTCGGACTAGCGGGGGACAGGGGGAGCTGTTTTTT CASIRTSGGQGELFF
TRBD1 TRBJ2-3 17 . TRBV25-1 TGTGCCAGCAGTCCGACTCCGGGACAGGGACCCACAGATACGCAGTATTTT CASSPTPGQGPTDTQYF
. TRBJ2-7 15 many TRBV9 TGTGCCAGCAGCGTTGGGCTAGCGCTCACCTACGAGCAGTACTTC CASSVGLALTYEQYF
. TRBJ2-7 14 . TRBV5-1 TGCGCCAGCAGCTTTGGAGCAGGGGACTACGAGCAGTACTTC CASSFGAGDYEQYF
TRBD2 TRBJ2-7 15 once TRBV7-2 TGTGCCAGCAGCGGGGGGGGGACTTTTCCCTACGAGCAGTACTTC CASSGGGTFPYEQYF
. TRBJ2-7 13 . TRBV7-9 TGTGCCAGCAGTTTCAGGCGGGACCACGAGCAGTACTTC CASSFRRDHEQYF
TRBD1 TRBJ1-2 16 many TRBV15 TGTGCCACCAGCATTGGGTGGGAGACAGGGCCCTATGGCTACACCTTC CATSIGWETGPYGYTF
. TRBJ1-2 11 many TRBV6-5 TGTGCCAGTTGGCATGATTATGGCTACACCTTC CASWHDYGYTF
TRBD1 TRBJ2-3 14 . TRBV20-1 TGCAGTGCTACTCAGGGGGCGATGCTTGATACGCAGTATTTT CSATQGAMLDTQYF
TRBD1 TRBJ1-1 14 . TRBV5-1 TGCGCCAGCAGCTGGGACAGGGAGAGGTCTGAAGCTTTCTTT CASSWDRERSEAFF
TRBD2 TRBJ2-5 15 . TRBV7-3 TGTGCCAGCAGCTTACTAGCGGGAGGTCGAGAGACCCAGTACTTC CASSLLAGGRETQYF
. TRBJ1-1 14 many TRBV7-9 TGTGCCAGCAGCCCTATAAGTTCGGGCACTGAAGCTTTCTTT CASSPISSGTEAFF
TRBD1 TRBJ2-7 13 many TRBV7-9 TGTGCCAGCAGCAGACAGGGAAACTACGAGCAGTACTTC CASSRQGNYEQYF
TRBD1 TRBJ1-5 11 once TRBV10-3 TGTGCCAGCAGTTCGGGACAGCGCCAGCATTTT CASSSGQRQHF
TRBD1 TRBJ2-7 16 few TRBV7-9 TGTGCCAGCAGCTCGACCGGGACAGGGGGTTGGAACGAGCAGTACTTC CASSSTGTGGWNEQYF
TRBD1 TRBJ1-5 14 . TRBV19 TGTGCCAGCAGGCCTACAGGGGTAAGGCCGCCCCAGCATTTT CASRPTGVRPPQHF
. TRBJ2-2 13 . TRBV7-8 TGTGCCAGCAGCTTAGAAGCCGCGGGGGAGCTGTTTTTT CASSLEAAGELFF
. TRBJ2-2 13 many TRBV9 TGTGCCAGCAGCGCCCGCCGGTCCGGGGAGCTGTTTTTT CASSARRSGELFF
. TRBJ2-7 14 . TRBV7-9 TGTGCCAGCAGCCTCGGGTGGAGCTCCTACGAGCAGTACTTC CASSLGWSSYEQYF
. TRBJ1-1 18 . TRBV12-3/TRBV12-4 TGTGCCAGCAGTCCACCCAGCCTTATTTTCCTGGGGAACACTGAAGCTTTCTTT CASSPPSLIFLGNTEAFF